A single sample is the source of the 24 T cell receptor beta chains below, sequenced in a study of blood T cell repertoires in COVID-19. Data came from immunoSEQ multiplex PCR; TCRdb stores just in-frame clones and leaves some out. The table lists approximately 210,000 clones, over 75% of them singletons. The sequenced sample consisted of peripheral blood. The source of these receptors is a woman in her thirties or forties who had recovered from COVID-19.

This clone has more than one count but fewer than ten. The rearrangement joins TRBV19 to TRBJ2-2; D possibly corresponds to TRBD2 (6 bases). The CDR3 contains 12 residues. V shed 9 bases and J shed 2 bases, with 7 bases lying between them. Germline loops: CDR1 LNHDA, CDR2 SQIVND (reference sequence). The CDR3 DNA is TGTGCCAGCGGGACTAACACCGGGGAGCTGTTTTTT. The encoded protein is CASGTNTGELFF. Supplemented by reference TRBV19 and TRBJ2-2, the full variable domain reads DGGITQSPKYLFRKEGQNVTLSCEQNLNHDAMYWYRQDPGQGLRLIYYSQIVNDFQKGDIAEGYSVSREKKESFPLTVTSAQKNPTAFYLCASGTNTGELFFGEGSRLTVL.

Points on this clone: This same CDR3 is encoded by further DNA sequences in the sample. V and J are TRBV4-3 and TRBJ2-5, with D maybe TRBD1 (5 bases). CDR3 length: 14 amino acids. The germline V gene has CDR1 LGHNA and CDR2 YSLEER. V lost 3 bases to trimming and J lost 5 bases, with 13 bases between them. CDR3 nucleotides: TGCGCCAGCAGCCAGGGCCAGGGTGCGGAGACCCAGTACTTC. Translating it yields CASSQGQGAETQYF.

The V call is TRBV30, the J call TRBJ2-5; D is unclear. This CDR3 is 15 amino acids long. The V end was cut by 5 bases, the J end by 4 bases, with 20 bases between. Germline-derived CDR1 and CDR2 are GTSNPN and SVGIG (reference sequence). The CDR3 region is CAWGRKWVTGETQYF. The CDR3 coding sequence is TGTGCCTGGGGTAGGAAGTGGGTAACGGGAGAGACCCAGTACTTC.

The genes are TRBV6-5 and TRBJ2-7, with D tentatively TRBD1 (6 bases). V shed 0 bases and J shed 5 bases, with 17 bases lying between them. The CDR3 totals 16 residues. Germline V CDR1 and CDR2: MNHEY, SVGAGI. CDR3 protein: CASSYSNTGIKHEQYF. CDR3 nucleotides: TGTGCCAGCAGTTACTCGAACACAGGGATTAAGCACGAGCAGTACTTC.

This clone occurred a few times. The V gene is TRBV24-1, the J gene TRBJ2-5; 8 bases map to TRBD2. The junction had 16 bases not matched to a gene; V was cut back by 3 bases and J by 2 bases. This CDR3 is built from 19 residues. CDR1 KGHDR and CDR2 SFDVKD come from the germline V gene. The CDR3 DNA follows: TGTGCCACCAGTGATCCAACGCAAGATCGACTAGCGTCTCAAGAGACCCAGTACTTC. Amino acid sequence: CATSDPTQDRLASQETQYF.

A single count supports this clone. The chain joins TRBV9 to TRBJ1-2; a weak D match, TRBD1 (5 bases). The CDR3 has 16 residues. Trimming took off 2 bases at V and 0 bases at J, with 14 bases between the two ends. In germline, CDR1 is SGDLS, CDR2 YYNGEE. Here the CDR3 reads CASSVRGEGANYGYTF. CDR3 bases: TGTGCCAGCAGCGTGCGGGGGGAGGGTGCTAACTATGGCTACACCTTC.

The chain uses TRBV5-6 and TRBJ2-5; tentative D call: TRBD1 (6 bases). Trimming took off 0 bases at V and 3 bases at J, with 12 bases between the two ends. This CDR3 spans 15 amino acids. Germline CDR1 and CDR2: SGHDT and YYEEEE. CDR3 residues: CASSLARQGKETQYF. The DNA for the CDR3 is TGTGCCAGCAGCTTGGCGCGGCAGGGGAAAGAGACCCAGTACTTC.

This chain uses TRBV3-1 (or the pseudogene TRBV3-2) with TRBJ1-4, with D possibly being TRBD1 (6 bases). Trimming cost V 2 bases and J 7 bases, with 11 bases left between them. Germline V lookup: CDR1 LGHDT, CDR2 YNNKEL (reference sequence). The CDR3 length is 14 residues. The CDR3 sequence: CASSQTGWGEKLFF. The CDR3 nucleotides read TGTGCCAGCAGCCAAACAGGGTGGGGTGAAAAACTGTTTTTT.

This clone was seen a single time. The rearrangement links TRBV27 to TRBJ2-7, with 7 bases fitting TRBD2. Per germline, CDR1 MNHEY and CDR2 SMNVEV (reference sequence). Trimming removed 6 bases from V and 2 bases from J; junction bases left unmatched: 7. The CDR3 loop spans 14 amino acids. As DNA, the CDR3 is TGTGCCAGCAGCCGACTAGCCCAAACCTACGAGCAGTACTTC. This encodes CASSRLAQTYEQYF.

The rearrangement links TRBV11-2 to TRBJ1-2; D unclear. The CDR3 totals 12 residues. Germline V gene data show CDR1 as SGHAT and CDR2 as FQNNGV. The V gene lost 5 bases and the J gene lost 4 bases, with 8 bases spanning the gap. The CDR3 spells CASSPGPYGYTF. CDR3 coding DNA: TGTGCCAGCAGCCCTGGCCCCTATGGCTACACCTTC.

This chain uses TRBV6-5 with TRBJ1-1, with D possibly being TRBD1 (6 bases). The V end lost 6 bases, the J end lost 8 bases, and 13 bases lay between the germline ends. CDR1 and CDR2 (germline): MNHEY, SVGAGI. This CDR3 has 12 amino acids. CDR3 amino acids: CASRADRSEAFF. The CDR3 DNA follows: TGTGCCAGCAGGGCCGACAGGTCCGAAGCTTTCTTT.

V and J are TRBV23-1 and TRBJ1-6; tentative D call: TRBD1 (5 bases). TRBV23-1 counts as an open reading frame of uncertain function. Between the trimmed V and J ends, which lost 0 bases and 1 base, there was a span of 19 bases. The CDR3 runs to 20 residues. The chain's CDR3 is CASSQSIWGRHRSYNSPLHF. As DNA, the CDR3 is TGCGCCAGCAGTCAATCGATCTGGGGCCGACATAGATCCTATAATTCACCCCTCCACTTT.

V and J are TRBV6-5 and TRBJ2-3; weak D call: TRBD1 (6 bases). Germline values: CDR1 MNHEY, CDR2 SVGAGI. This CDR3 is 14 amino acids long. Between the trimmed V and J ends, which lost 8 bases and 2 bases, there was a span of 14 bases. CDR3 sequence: CASRIQGPTDTQYF. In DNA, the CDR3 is TGTGCCAGCCGTATCCAGGGGCCCACAGATACGCAGTATTTT.

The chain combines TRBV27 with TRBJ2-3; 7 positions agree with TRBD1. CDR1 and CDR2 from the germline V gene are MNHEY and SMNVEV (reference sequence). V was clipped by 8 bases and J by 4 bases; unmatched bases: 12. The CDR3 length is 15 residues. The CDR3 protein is CASGYRGEGADTQYF. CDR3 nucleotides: TGTGCCAGCGGATACAGGGGTGAAGGGGCAGATACGCAGTATTTT.

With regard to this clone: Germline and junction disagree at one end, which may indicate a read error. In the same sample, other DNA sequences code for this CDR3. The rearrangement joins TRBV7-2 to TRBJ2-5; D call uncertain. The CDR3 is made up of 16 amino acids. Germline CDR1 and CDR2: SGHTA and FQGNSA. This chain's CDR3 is CASSLAPAANQETQYF. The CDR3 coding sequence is TGTGCCAGCAGCTTAGCCCCCGCGGCGAACCAAGAGACTCAGTACTTC.

The CDR3 DNA is TGCGCCAGCAGCCGAGAAACTATCGGACAGGGGAAAAACACTGAAGCTTTCTTT. Residues: CASSRETIGQGKNTEAFF. The chain has TRBV4-1 and TRBJ1-1, with TRBD1 matching 9 bases. V was pared by 4 bases and J by 2 bases, with 14 bases of the junction left unmatched. This CDR3 contains 18 residues. Germline V CDR1 and CDR2: MGHRA, YSYEKL.

This chain's CDR3 is CASSLGLVKDTQYF. The CDR3 nucleotides read TGTGCCAGCAGCTTAGGACTAGTTAAGGATACGCAGTATTTT. The V and J genes are TRBV5-4 and TRBJ2-3; 7 positions match TRBD2. The CDR3 covers 14 residues. Germline trimming cut 2 bases from V and 6 bases from J; bases unmatched to any gene: 6. Germline V lookup: CDR1 SGHNT, CDR2 YYREEE (reference sequence).

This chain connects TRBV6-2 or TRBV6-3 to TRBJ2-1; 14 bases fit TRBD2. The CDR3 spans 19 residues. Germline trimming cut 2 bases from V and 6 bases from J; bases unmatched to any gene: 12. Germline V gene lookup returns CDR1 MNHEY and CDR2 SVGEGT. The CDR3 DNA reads TGTGCCAGCAGTTACGGGGTGGGACTAGCGGGAGCGTGGCGCAATGAGCAGTTCTTC. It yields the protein CASSYGVGLAGAWRNEQFF.

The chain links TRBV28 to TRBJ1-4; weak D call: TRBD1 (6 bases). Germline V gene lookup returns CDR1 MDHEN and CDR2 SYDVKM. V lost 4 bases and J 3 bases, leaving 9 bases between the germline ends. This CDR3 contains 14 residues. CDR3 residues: CASSSGQPNEKLFF. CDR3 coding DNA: TGTGCCAGCAGTTCAGGACAGCCTAATGAAAAACTGTTTTTT.

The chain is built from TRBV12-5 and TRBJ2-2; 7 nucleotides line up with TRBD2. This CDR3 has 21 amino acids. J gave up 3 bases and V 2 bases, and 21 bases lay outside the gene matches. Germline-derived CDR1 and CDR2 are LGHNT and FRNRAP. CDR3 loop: CASGLTIKSTRGAGDTGELFF. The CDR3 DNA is TGTGCTAGTGGTTTGACAATAAAATCCACCCGAGGGGCGGGGGACACCGGGGAGCTGTTTTTT.

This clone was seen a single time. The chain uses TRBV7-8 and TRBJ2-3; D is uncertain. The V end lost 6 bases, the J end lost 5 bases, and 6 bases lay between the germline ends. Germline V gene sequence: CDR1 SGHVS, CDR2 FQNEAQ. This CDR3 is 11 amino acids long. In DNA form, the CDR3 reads TGTGCCAGCAGAAAACAAGATACGCAGTATTTT. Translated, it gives CASRKQDTQYF.

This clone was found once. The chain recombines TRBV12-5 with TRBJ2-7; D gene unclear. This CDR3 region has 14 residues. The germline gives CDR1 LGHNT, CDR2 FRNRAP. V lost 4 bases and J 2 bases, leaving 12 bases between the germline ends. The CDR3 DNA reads TGTGCTAGTGGTTCCACACAGAGCCCCTACGAGCAGTACTTC. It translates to CASGSTQSPYEQYF.

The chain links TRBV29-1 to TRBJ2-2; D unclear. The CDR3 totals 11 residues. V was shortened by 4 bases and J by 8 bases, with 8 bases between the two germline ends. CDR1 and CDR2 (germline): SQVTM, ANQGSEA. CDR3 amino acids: CSVGEEGELFF. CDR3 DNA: TGCAGCGTTGGCGAGGAAGGGGAGCTGTTTTTT.

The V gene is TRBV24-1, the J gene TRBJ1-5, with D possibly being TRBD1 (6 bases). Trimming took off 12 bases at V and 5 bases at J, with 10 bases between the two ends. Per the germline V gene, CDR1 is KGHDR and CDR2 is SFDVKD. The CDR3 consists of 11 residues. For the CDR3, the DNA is TGTGCCTCTGACAGGTATCAGCCCCAGCATTTT. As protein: CASDRYQPQHF.